Following are 3 T cell receptor beta chains from one sample sequenced in a study of blood T cells in healthy people across ages. A J-beta primer mix and a sample-barcoded 5' primer were used in a second PCR of about 7 to 12 cycles. From the 5' RACE reads, TCRdb called clonotypes with MiXCR, one entry per CDR3 protein. The table lists 750,000 to 850,000 distinct CDR3 sequences, 20% to 25% of them singletons. The sample also formed part of further work on T cells of mothers and their children.

Sequenced sample: blood. The receptor source for this set is a boy aged 5-17 years in good health.

The chain links TRBV20-1 to TRBJ1-6; D uncertain. Between the trimmed V and J ends, which lost 1 base and 2 bases, there was a span of 6 bases. The CDR3 covers 14 residues. The germline V gene encodes CDR1 DFQATT and CDR2 SNEGSKA (reference sequence). The CDR3 reads CSARAGAYNSPLHF. The DNA for the CDR3 is TGCAGTGCTAGAGCTGGGGCCTATAATTCACCCCTCCACTTT.

This clonotype occurred a few times. The chain couples TRBV5-5 to TRBJ2-1; 9 nucleotides agree with TRBD2. CDR1 SGHKS and CDR2 YYEKEE come from the germline V gene (reference sequence). The CDR3 contains 18 residues. V gave up 0 bases and J gave up 8 bases; unmatched junction bases: 15. In DNA form, the CDR3 reads TGTGCCAGCAGCTTGGCCTCTCTTCCTGGCGGGGGGGCCCATGAGCAGTTCTTC. Its protein is CASSLASLPGGGAHEQFF. Looking up the rest from reference TRBV5-5 and TRBJ2-1 gives the full variable domain: DAGVTQSPTHLIKTRGQQVTLRCSPISGHKSVSWYQQVLGQGPQFIFQYYEKEERGRGNFPDRFSARQFPNYSSELNVNALLLGDSALYLCASSLASLPGGGAHEQFFGPGTRLTVL.

This clonotype was seen a few times. J is TRBJ2-3 and V is TRBV6-5; D may be TRBD1 (5 bases). Germline V CDR1 and CDR2: MNHEY, SVGAGI. V was trimmed by 2 bases and J by 0 bases, leaving 9 bases between them. The CDR3 spans 15 residues. For the CDR3, the DNA is TGTGCCAGCAGTTACAGGGGCGGTAGCACAGATACGCAGTATTTT. It encodes CASSYRGGSTDTQYF.